Included here is one T cell receptor beta chain sequence, with context. Its antigen is unknown. Looked up from germline, CDR1 is KGHDR and CDR2 is SFDVKD. V lost 3 bases, J lost 2 bases, and 6 bases lay in between. The CDR3 length is 13 residues. The record originates from a study of T cell responses to AZD1222 COVID-19 vaccine. Assay: immunoSEQ multiplex PCR; the TCRdb copy retains only in-frame clones and omits some. The sample lists under 150,000 clones, 91% seen once, with 1.9% in the top ten. Overall study results and limits: Females made up more of the donors, who were largely white British, and clonal diversity may have come out too low. AZD1222 recipients seropositive at baseline numbered only 5 to 7.

This clonotype was sampled from an adult who received the AZD1222 COVID-19 vaccine. Sequenced material: peripheral blood, taken 28 days after the second AZD1222 dose. This chain links TRBV24-1 with TRBJ1-2; D gene ambiguous. For the CDR3, the DNA is TGTGCCACCAGTGATGACCGAAACTATGGCTACACCTTC. Residues: CATSDDRNYGYTF.